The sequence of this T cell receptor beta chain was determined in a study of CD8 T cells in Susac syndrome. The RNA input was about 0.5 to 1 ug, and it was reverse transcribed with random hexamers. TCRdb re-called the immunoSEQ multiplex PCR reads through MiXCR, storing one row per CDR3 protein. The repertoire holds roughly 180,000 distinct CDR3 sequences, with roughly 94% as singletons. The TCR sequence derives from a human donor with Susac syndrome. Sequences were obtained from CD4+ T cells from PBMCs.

Here the CDR3 DNA reads TGCGCCAGCAGCCCGGGGGGGACTAGCAATGAGCAGTTCTTC. This codes for CASSPGGTSNEQFF. V gene TRBV5-1 combines with J gene TRBJ2-1, with 8 nucleotides matching TRBD2. The CDR3 is 14 amino acids. V lost 4 bases, J lost 6 bases, and 6 bases stayed unmatched. The V gene's germline CDR1 is SGHRS and CDR2 YFSETQ.